This record looks at one T cell receptor (beta chain) sequence and its context. Cohorts were based on clinical histories the participants reported. CDR1 and CDR2 (germline): MNHEY, SVGAGI. V was shortened by 6 bases and J by 2 bases, with 11 bases between the two germline ends. The CDR3 totals 14 residues. Method: immunoSEQ multiplex PCR; TCRdb's copy keeps in-frame clones and lacks some. The sample lists around 280,000 clones; about 83% were seen once. The data originate from a study of blood T cell repertoires in COVID-19. Background on the study: In each case, the material was cDNA or gDNA derived from T cells, B-cell-depleted T cells, or PBMCs.

The V call is TRBV6-5, the J call TRBJ2-1, with a weak D call TRBD1 (5 bases). This clonotype was obtained from a woman aged 40 to 50 who had recovered from COVID-19. Material for sequencing was PBMCs or T cells enriched from blood (not recorded which). CDR3 nucleotides: TGTGCCAGCAGCAAGGGGTTCCCCTACAATGAGCAGTTCTTC. It translates to CASSKGFPYNEQFF.